The TCR beta chain described here comes from a study of blood T cell repertoires in COVID-19. Across the whole study: There were acute and convalescent COVID-19 samples, and they came from the United States, Italy and Spain. Sources were T cells, B-cell-depleted T cells, or PBMCs; the material itself was cDNA or gDNA.

Per the original methods: Estimated nucleated cell counts came from reference gene primer amplification. Assay used: immunoSEQ multiplex PCR; TCRdb lists only in-frame clones, some missing. V and J calls and clone size are those listed in that table; D and trimming were worked out from the DNA. The sample includes under 70,000 clones, almost 90% of them seen just once. The CDR3 runs 15 residues. The germline V gene encodes CDR1 LNHDA and CDR2 SQIVND (reference sequence). V gave up 4 bases and J gave up 6 bases; unmatched junction bases: 7. The receptor's source is a man between 60 and 75 years old with active COVID-19. The sequenced material came from peripheral blood. V and J are TRBV19 and TRBJ1-1, with 11 bases identical to TRBD1. The CDR3 nucleotides read TGTGCCAGTAGTACCTTCGGACAGGGGGCACCTGAAGCTTTCTTT. Protein sequence: CASSTFGQGAPEAFF.